This T cell receptor beta chain was documented in a study of T cells after yellow fever vaccination. Regarding the study as a whole: FACS-sorted repertoires might harbor abundant contaminating clonotypes from the bulk population. Clones from primary vaccination mostly reappeared after the booster (over 95% CD4, over 85% CD8).

The table lists this clonotype with a few counts. The antigen is undetermined. Germline V gene data show CDR1 as MGHDK and CDR2 as SYGVNS. The CDR3 contains 16 residues. Trimming took 5 bases from V and 2 from J, leaving 15 bases between them. TCRdb reanalysed the 5' RACE reads using MiXCR and keeps one entry per CDR3 protein. This table has some 600,000 distinct CDR3 sequences, 9% to 15% appearing once. The clonotype comes from a man aged 25-45 years who received the YFV17D yellow fever vaccine. The rearrangement links TRBV25-1 to TRBJ2-2; a weak D match, TRBD1 (6 bases). Sequencing used PBMCs, obtained on the day of the yellow fever booster vaccination. The CDR3 bases are TGTGCCAGCAGTCCGCGAAAGGACAGCAACACCGGGGAGCTGTTTTTT. Its protein product is CASSPRKDSNTGELFF.